This T cell receptor (beta chain) was identified in a study of response to subunit inactivated influenza vaccine. Points from the study as a whole: After each seasonal influenza vaccination, few new T cells are recruited, the authors suggested.

The CDR3 runs to 17 residues. The germline V gene encodes CDR1 SGHAT and CDR2 FQNNGV. V shed 5 bases and J 5 bases; nucleotides not matched to a gene: 10. This clonotype was detected only a few times. What it recognizes is unknown. TCRdb analysed the RT-PCR reads with MiXCR anew, one entry per CDR3 protein. The sample carries around 750,000 distinct CDR3 sequences, 21% recorded once. This material consisted of PBMCs from blood, taken 5 days after vaccination. This clonotype was sampled from a man over 45 who received an inactivated influenza vaccine. The chain uses TRBV11-2 and TRBJ2-5; 14 positions agree with TRBD2. This CDR3 reads CASSLSRLAGGPETQYF. CDR3 nucleotides: TGTGCCAGCAGCCTTAGCCGACTAGCGGGGGGGCCTGAGACCCAGTACTTC. Combining the CDR3 with reference TRBV11-2 and TRBJ2-5 gives the whole variable domain EAGVAQSPRYKIIEKRQSVAFWCNPISGHATLYWYQQILGQGPKLLIQFQNNGVVDDSQLPKDRFSAERLKGVDSTLKIQPAKLEDSAVYLCASSLSRLAGGPETQYFGPGTRLLVL.